These 30 T cell receptor beta chains share one sample of origin, sequenced in a study of T cell responses to AZD1222 COVID-19 vaccine. TCRdb's copy holds only in-frame clones and misses some; the assay was immunoSEQ multiplex PCR. The table has 150,000 to 180,000 clones, about 87% seen once. The material sequenced was peripheral blood, taken on day 0 of AZD1222 vaccination. Every receptor here comes from an adult in good health.

The chain recombines TRBV6-2 or TRBV6-3 with TRBJ2-3, with 9 bases lining up with TRBD2. Germline values: CDR1 MNHEY, CDR2 SVGEGT. The CDR3 sequence is 16 residues long. After removal of 6 bases from V and 1 base from J, the junction contained 8 bases not matched to a gene. CDR3 DNA: TGTGCCAGCAGCAACCGACTAGCGGACCGCACAGATACGCAGTATTTT. This codes for CASSNRLADRTDTQYF.

The CDR3 region is CASSLAGQGPSNEQFF. The CDR3 bases are TGTGCCAGCAGCTTGGCGGGACAGGGTCCTAGCAATGAGCAGTTCTTC. The chain couples TRBV5-4 to TRBJ2-1, with 9 bases matching TRBD1. Germline loops: CDR1 SGHNT, CDR2 YYREEE (reference sequence). CDR3 size: 16 residues. V lost 0 bases, J lost 6 bases, and 7 bases stayed unmatched.

Remarks on this clone: The sample contains more than one DNA sequence encoding this CDR3. The chain employs TRBV5-1 and TRBJ2-3; TRBD2 aligns across 10 bases. The V gene end was trimmed by 0 bases and the J gene end by 1 base; junction bases not matched to a gene: 2. The CDR3 length is 16 residues. The V gene's germline CDR1 is SGHRS and CDR2 YFSETQ. CDR3 sequence (DNA): TGCGCCAGCAGCTTGGGGCTAGCGGGGGGCACAGATACGCAGTATTTT. Residues: CASSLGLAGGTDTQYF.

A single count supports this clone. The rearrangement uses TRBV6-2 or TRBV6-3 and TRBJ2-1; TRBD1 agrees at 8 bases. The V segment lost 5 bases and the J segment 6 bases; nucleotides outside the gene matches: 9. Per the germline V gene, CDR1 is MNHEY and CDR2 is SVGEGT. CDR3 length equals 15 residues. CDR3 residues: CASSPDRGVSNEQFF. CDR3 coding DNA: TGTGCCAGCAGTCCCGACAGGGGAGTAAGCAATGAGCAGTTCTTC.

The chain combines TRBV19 with TRBJ1-5, with 8 bases identical to TRBD1. The germline V gene encodes CDR1 LNHDA and CDR2 SQIVND (reference sequence). The CDR3 runs 15 residues. The V segment lost 8 bases and the J segment 2 bases; nucleotides outside the gene matches: 8. The CDR3 DNA reads as TGTGCCAGTCGAGAGACAGGGGCTCGCAATCAGCCCCAGCATTTT. This encodes CASRETGARNQPQHF.

The V call is TRBV20-1, the J call TRBJ2-3; D gene unclear. Germline CDR1 reads DFQATT; CDR2 reads SNEGSKA (reference sequence). The V gene lost 3 bases and the J gene lost 3 bases, with 7 bases spanning the gap. The CDR3 totals 12 residues. The CDR3 DNA reads TGCAGTGCTAGTAGCCTGACAGATACGCAGTATTTT. The encoded protein is CSASSLTDTQYF.

The rearrangement uses TRBV6-4 and TRBJ2-2, with D possibly being TRBD2 (5 bases). Trimming pared 7 bases from V and 10 bases from J, leaving 19 bases between. CDR3 length: 14 amino acids. Per the germline V gene, CDR1 is MRHNA and CDR2 is SNTAGT. The CDR3 is CASTSPSGMPELFF. DNA of the CDR3: TGTGCCAGCACCTCACCTTCCGGGATGCCGGAGCTGTTTTTT.

V and J are TRBV7-9 and TRBJ1-1; 8 positions agree with TRBD1. The CDR3 is 14 residues long. The germline V gene encodes CDR1 SEHNR and CDR2 FQNEAQ (reference sequence). V shed 5 bases, J shed 8 bases, and the junction held 10 bases outside the gene matches. The CDR3 nucleotides read TGTGCCAGCAGCCTTCCGGGACAGGCTACAGAAGCTTTCTTT. It is translated as CASSLPGQATEAFF.

V is TRBV29-1 and J is TRBJ2-1; 10 nucleotides match TRBD2. Germline values: CDR1 SQVTM, CDR2 ANQGSEA. CDR3 size: 13 residues. V was clipped by 6 bases and J by 3 bases; unmatched bases: 2. CDR3 in amino acids: CSVRTSGYNEQFF. CDR3 sequence (DNA): TGCAGCGTCAGGACTAGCGGCTACAATGAGCAGTTCTTC.

The DNA for the CDR3 is TGTGCCAGCAGCTTAGATCTTGGTCAGAACTATGGCTACACCTTC. Protein sequence: CASSLDLGQNYGYTF. The rearrangement links TRBV11-2 to TRBJ1-2; D uncertain. Germline lookup yields CDR1 SGHAT and CDR2 FQNNGV. Trimming took 0 bases from V and 2 from J, leaving 10 bases between them. The CDR3 has 15 amino acids.

The rearrangement uses TRBV5-4 and TRBJ1-3; D is unresolved. The CDR3 has 15 residues. Trimming cost V 2 bases and J 0 bases, with 9 bases left between them. Germline CDR1 reads SGHNT; CDR2 reads YYREEE (reference sequence). The CDR3: CASSFDGSSGNTIYF. The CDR3 DNA reads as TGTGCCAGCAGCTTTGACGGGAGCTCTGGAAACACCATATATTTT. Together with reference TRBV5-4 and TRBJ1-3, the CDR3 gives the full variable domain: ETGVTQSPTHLIKTRGQQVTLRCSSQSGHNTVSWYQQALGQGPQFIFQYYREEENGRGNFPPRFSGLQFPNYSSELNVNALELDDSALYLCASSFDGSSGNTIYFGEGSWLTVV.

V and J are TRBV24-1 and TRBJ1-2; the match to TRBD1 covers 7 bases. The CDR3 has 13 residues. J lost 4 bases, V lost 3 bases, and 1 base had no gene match. In germline, CDR1 is KGHDR, CDR2 SFDVKD. CDR3 bases: TGTGCCACCAGTGATCGACAGGGCTATGGCTACACCTTC. Its translation is CATSDRQGYGYTF.

This chain links TRBV7-9 with TRBJ1-4; 7 nucleotides match TRBD1. Germline assignment: CDR1 SEHNR and CDR2 FQNEAQ (reference sequence). This CDR3 is 15 amino acids long. V was pared by 1 base and J by 4 bases, with 3 bases of the junction left unmatched. The CDR3 loop is CASSLGGQNNEKLFF. In DNA form, the CDR3 reads TGTGCCAGCAGCTTAGGGGGACAGAATAATGAAAAACTGTTTTTT.

This sequence joins TRBV9 and TRBJ2-3, with 9 bases matching TRBD1. V was clipped by 3 bases and J by 4 bases; unmatched bases: 6. This CDR3 has 15 residues. Germline assignment: CDR1 SGDLS and CDR2 YYNGEE. The CDR3 sequence: CASSARDRAADTQYF. CDR3 nucleotide sequence: TGTGCCAGCAGCGCCCGGGACAGGGCCGCAGATACGCAGTATTTT.

This clone was detected ten times or more. The chain couples TRBV28 to TRBJ2-4, with D possibly TRBD2 on 6 matching bases. Trimming pared 8 bases from V and 0 bases from J, leaving 20 bases between. Germline CDR1 reads MDHEN; CDR2 reads SYDVKM. The CDR3 extends over 17 amino acids. This CDR3 reads CASALGGGGLAKNIQYF. Written as DNA, the CDR3 is TGTGCCAGCGCCCTCGGGGGTGGAGGTCTAGCCAAAAACATTCAGTACTTC.

This chain uses TRBV6-5 with TRBJ1-5, with D maybe TRBD1 (5 bases). This CDR3 contains 14 residues. From germline, CDR1 is MNHEY and CDR2 SVGAGI. V lost 2 bases, J lost 5 bases, and 10 bases lay in between. The CDR3 region has the DNA TGTGCCAGCAGTTACCGGACAAACGATCAGCCCCAGCATTTT. Its translation is CASSYRTNDQPQHF.

This sequence joins TRBV5-5 and TRBJ2-7; 9 bases are shared with TRBD1. CDR3 length: 14 residues. Germline V gene sequence: CDR1 SGHKS, CDR2 YYEKEE (reference sequence). With V trimmed by 4 bases and J by 1 base, 3 bases remained unmatched. This CDR3 reads CASSPGQGSYEQYF. The CDR3 nucleotides are TGTGCCAGCAGCCCTGGACAGGGGTCCTACGAGCAGTACTTC.

The rearrangement uses TRBV6-2 or TRBV6-3 and TRBJ2-1; 8 positions match TRBD2. Germline loops: CDR1 MNHEY, CDR2 SVGEGT. The CDR3 has 16 residues. Trimming took 3 bases from V and 1 from J; bases not matched to a gene: 5. CDR3 nucleotide sequence: TGTGCCAGCAGTTATCGGGGGGGCGTATCCTACAATGAGCAGTTCTTC. Amino acids: CASSYRGGVSYNEQFF.

The CDR3 loop is CASSLDLRDNYGYTF. CDR3 bases: TGTGCCAGTAGCCTAGACCTTCGGGACAACTATGGCTACACCTTC. V is TRBV19 and J is TRBJ1-2, with a weak D call TRBD1 (5 bases). Trimming took off 6 bases at V and 2 bases at J, with 16 bases between the two ends. In germline, CDR1 is LNHDA, CDR2 SQIVND (reference sequence). This CDR3 spans 15 amino acids.

The chain couples TRBV19 to TRBJ1-1; D is unresolved. CDR3 length equals 12 residues. Per germline, CDR1 LNHDA and CDR2 SQIVND (reference sequence). Trimming took off 5 bases at V and 7 bases at J, with 11 bases between the two ends. This chain's CDR3 is CASSWAAGEAFF. The CDR3 DNA follows: TGTGCCAGTAGTTGGGCAGCTGGTGAAGCTTTCTTT.

The chain combines TRBV15 with TRBJ2-2; D is uncertain. CDR3 length equals 14 residues. Germline CDR1 is LNHNV and CDR2 is YYDKDF (reference sequence). Trimming left V 6 bases short and J 6 bases short, with 14 bases between. The CDR3 reads CATRGQAGSGELFF. CDR3 bases: TGTGCCACCAGAGGGCAGGCCGGGTCCGGGGAGCTGTTTTTT.

The chain recombines TRBV27 with TRBJ2-7; 8 nucleotides line up with TRBD2. The CDR3 spans 15 residues. The germline CDR1 and CDR2 sequences are MNHEY and SMNVEV (reference sequence). V lost 3 bases and J lost 0; bases outside the gene matches: 4. CDR3 DNA sequence: TGTGCCAGCAGTTTGACTAGCGCAGGCTCCTACGAGCAGTACTTC. Encoded protein: CASSLTSAGSYEQYF.

About this clone: Relative to the germline gene, one junction end is altered; a read error may explain this. The rearrangement joins TRBV7-7 to TRBJ1-1; maybe TRBD1 (5 bases). The CDR3 spans 14 residues. Germline V gives CDR1 SSHAT, CDR2 FNYEAQ (reference sequence). The CDR3: CASSPSGWGTEAFF. As DNA, the CDR3 is TGTGCTAGCAGCCCCTCAGGGTGGGGCACTGAAGCTTTCTTT.

J is TRBJ1-2 and V is TRBV4-3, with D possibly being TRBD1 (6 bases). V lost 1 base and J lost 4, with 13 bases in between. From germline, CDR1 is LGHNA and CDR2 YSLEER. The CDR3 runs to 15 residues. DNA of the CDR3: TGCGCCAGCAGCCAAGCTGTACAGGGTGTCTATGGCTACACCTTC. Protein: CASSQAVQGVYGYTF.

V and J are TRBV5-5 and TRBJ1-1; D remains unclear. This CDR3 spans 17 amino acids. V lost 4 bases and J 1 base, leaving 20 bases between the germline ends. Germline V gene sequence: CDR1 SGHKS, CDR2 YYEKEE (reference sequence). CDR3 loop: CASSPSTQAKGNTEAFF. The CDR3 DNA follows: TGTGCCAGCAGCCCCAGCACTCAGGCCAAGGGGAACACTGAAGCTTTCTTT.

This clone was detected once. This chain joins TRBV18 and TRBJ2-3, with D perhaps given as TRBD1 or TRBD2 (5 bases each). Trimming removed 3 bases from V and 5 bases from J, with 18 bases in between. The CDR3 has 16 amino acids. From germline, CDR1 is KGHSH and CDR2 LQKENI. The CDR3 DNA is TGTGCCAGCTCACCCGCCGGGACGCCCGGCGGAGATACGCAGTATTTT. It encodes CASSPAGTPGGDTQYF.

This sequence joins TRBV5-1 and TRBJ2-1, with TRBD1 as a possible D gene (5 bases). Germline loops: CDR1 SGHRS, CDR2 YFSETQ. The CDR3 is made up of 12 amino acids. V lost 0 bases and J lost 9, with 7 bases in between. The DNA of the CDR3 is TGCGCCAGCAGCTTGGGCAGGGCTGAGCAGTTCTTC. Protein sequence: CASSLGRAEQFF.

This clone was picked up one time. The chain combines TRBV4-3 with TRBJ2-3; 7 nucleotides match TRBD1. Germline V lookup: CDR1 LGHNA, CDR2 YSLEER. The CDR3 is 16 residues long. The V gene end was trimmed by 0 bases and the J gene end by 4 bases; junction bases not matched to a gene: 7. CDR3 nucleotide sequence: TGCGCCAGCAGCCAAGAGGCAGGGGGACCCGCAGATACGCAGTATTTT. It yields the protein CASSQEAGGPADTQYF.

The rearrangement uses TRBV11-3 and TRBJ1-1; D is uncertain. The CDR3 spans 14 residues. V was trimmed by 1 base and J by 1 base, leaving 7 bases between them. Germline CDR1 reads SGHNT; CDR2 reads YENEEA. CDR3 nucleotide sequence: TGTGCCAGCAGCTTAGGCCGGACGAACACTGAAGCTTTCTTT. Its translation is CASSLGRTNTEAFF. Drawing the rest from reference TRBV11-3 and TRBJ1-1, the complete variable domain is EAGVVQSPRYKIIEKKQPVAFWCNPISGHNTLYWYLQNLGQGPELLIRYENEEAVDDSQLPKDRFSAERLKGVDSTLKIQPAELGDSAVYLCASSLGRTNTEAFFGQGTRLTVV.

The chain couples TRBV3-1 (or the pseudogene TRBV3-2) to TRBJ1-3, with 8 bases identical to TRBD1. The CDR3 runs 17 residues. J was trimmed by 0 bases and V by 4 bases; bases with no gene match: 8. Germline V lookup: CDR1 LGHDT, CDR2 YNNKEL (reference sequence). The CDR3 spells CASSPGQGIGSGNTIYF. The CDR3 nucleotides are TGTGCCAGCAGCCCCGGACAGGGAATAGGCTCTGGAAACACCATATATTTT.